This TCR beta chain was documented in a study of T cell repertoires in cytomegalovirus infection. Study background: CMV epitopes, recently identified HLA-C-restricted and well-studied HLA-B-restricted, were used. Public TCR beta signatures marked donors with CMV infection and the matching HLA.

About this clonotype: Its specificity is not known.

The germline V gene has CDR1 SGDLS and CDR2 YYNGEE. CDR3 length: 14 residues. The V gene lost 0 bases and the J gene lost 5 bases, with 8 bases spanning the gap. TCRdb reanalysed the reads using MiXCR and keeps one entry per CDR3 protein. Here the sample spans 550,000 to 850,000 distinct CDR3 sequences, around 30% being singletons. The study, taken as a whole, reports: The ex vivo response was dominated by HLA-C-restricted CMV-specific TCR beta clonotypes. Cumulative frequency (of public TCR beta family members) identified carriers of CMV plus the relevant HLA.

The gene calls are TRBV9 and TRBJ1-4; D perhaps matches TRBD1 (5 bases). Sequences were derived from cultured PBMCs, sampled from culture after CMV antigen stimulation. The sequence was obtained from a human donor in good health (CMV status not recorded). Some clones in this sample may be carry-over from other donors' samples. CDR3 bases: TGTGCCAGCAGCGTAGGACAGATAAATGAAAAACTGTTTTTT. This sequence encodes CASSVGQINEKLFF.